The 26 T cell receptor beta chains in this list originate from one sample, sequenced in a study of vaccination and CD4 T cells after COVID-19. For these receptors, no antigen is known. Treatment reported: approximately 11-day PBMC culture with coronavirus spike peptide pools or control peptides (ViraFEST assay). Oncomine TCR Beta short-read sequencing was applied to DNA from cultured CD4+ T cells. One entry per CDR3 protein results from TCRdb running MiXCR on the PCR reads. The repertoire holds 6,500 to 10,000 distinct CDR3 sequences, with 61% as singletons. The sample was cultured CD4+ T cells from blood, taken after SARS-CoV-2 vaccination. The receptors originated from a human donor with COVID-19.

To note about this clonotype: One end of the junction is discordant with germline, which a read error may explain. Here the CDR3 reads CASSLEASGHEQFF. CDR3 coding DNA: TGTGCCAGCAGCCTAGAGGCTAGCGGTCATGAGCAGTTCTTC. This sequence joins TRBV11-2 and TRBJ2-1; 7 bases are a match to TRBD2. This CDR3 is built from 14 residues. Per germline, CDR1 SGHAT and CDR2 FQNNGV.

The chain uses TRBV7-8 and TRBJ1-3, with no clear D. The CDR3 extends over 16 amino acids. V lost 1 base to trimming and J lost 0 bases, with 10 bases between them. CDR1 is SGHVS, CDR2 FQNEAQ, per germline. Written as DNA, the CDR3 is TGTGCCAGCAGCTTAGTGGGTCTCAACTCTGGAAACACCATATATTTT. Translation: CASSLVGLNSGNTIYF.

The chain uses TRBV7-2 and TRBJ2-7, with 10 bases lining up with TRBD2. J gave up 7 bases and V 0 bases, and 9 bases lay outside the gene matches. The CDR3 is made up of 16 amino acids. Germline V lookup: CDR1 SGHTA, CDR2 FQGNSA. The CDR3 spells CASSLAGLAGAGEQYF. CDR3 in DNA: TGTGCCAGCAGCTTAGCGGGGCTAGCGGGGGCAGGGGAGCAGTACTTC.

This clonotype counts as large (0.1 to 1%). J is TRBJ1-5 and V is TRBV21-1. TRBV21-1 counts as a pseudogene. The CDR3 spans 10 residues. CDR3 sequence: CASSNQPQHF. CDR3 DNA sequence: TGTGCCAGCAGCAACCAGCCCCAGCATTTT.

This chain links TRBV2 with TRBJ1-2, with a weak D call TRBD1 (5 bases). V lost 2 bases and J lost 4, with 14 bases in between. The CDR3 runs 15 residues. Germline CDR1 is SNHLY and CDR2 is FYNNEI. This chain's CDR3 is CASSESVTEFYGYTF. The DNA for the CDR3 is TGTGCCAGCAGTGAATCTGTGACAGAGTTCTATGGCTACACCTTC.

The table lists this clonotype with a few counts. The chain carries TRBV20-1 and TRBJ1-6, with D possibly matching TRBD1 (5 bases). V lost 2 bases, J lost 4 bases, and 12 bases lay in between. The CDR3 contains 15 residues. Germline values: CDR1 DFQATT, CDR2 SNEGSKA (reference sequence). The CDR3 DNA reads as TGCAGTGCTAGACCAACAGGCGGTTATAATTCACCCCTCCACTTT. Its protein is CSARPTGGYNSPLHF.

This clonotype was found a few times. This chain links TRBV6-1 with TRBJ1-3; D is undetermined. The CDR3 has 12 residues. Germline assignment: CDR1 MNHNS and CDR2 SASEGT. The V end was cut by 5 bases, the J end by 9 bases, with 11 bases between. CDR3 sequence reads: CASSQVPRTIYF. CDR3 coding DNA: TGTGCCAGCAGTCAGGTGCCACGCACCATATATTTT.

V gene TRBV2 combines with J gene TRBJ2-1; D is perhaps TRBD2 (5 bases). The CDR3 is made up of 13 amino acids. V was pared by 4 bases and J by 1 base, with 5 bases between. CDR1 and CDR2 from the germline V gene are SNHLY and FYNNEI. The CDR3 protein is CASSGTSYNEQFF. CDR3 DNA sequence: TGTGCCAGCAGTGGGACTTCCTACAATGAGCAGTTCTTC.

The chain has TRBV5-6 and TRBJ1-1; D not certain. V was trimmed by 0 bases and J by 6 bases, leaving 12 bases between them. CDR3 length: 14 residues. Per the germline V gene, CDR1 is SGHDT and CDR2 is YYEEEE. The CDR3 loop reads CASSLEGKVAEAFF. CDR3 in DNA: TGTGCCAGCAGCTTGGAAGGGAAGGTGGCTGAAGCTTTCTTT. The variable domain in full, with the rest retrieved from reference TRBV5-6 and TRBJ1-1, is DAGVTQSPTHLIKTRGQQVTLRCSPKSGHDTVSWYQQALGQGPQFIFQYYEEEERQRGNFPDRFSGHQFPNYSSELNVNALLLGDSALYLCASSLEGKVAEAFFGQGTRLTVV.

The genes are TRBV18 and TRBJ1-1; D not certain. CDR3 length: 13 amino acids. In germline, CDR1 is KGHSH, CDR2 LQKENI. V was trimmed by 7 bases and J by 1 base, leaving 10 bases between them. The CDR3 sequence: CASFLDRNTEAFF. The CDR3 DNA sequence: TGTGCCAGCTTTCTAGATCGGAACACTGAAGCTTTCTTT.

Only a few counts were recorded for this clonotype. The chain carries TRBV20-1 and TRBJ2-3, with D possibly matching TRBD2 (5 bases). CDR3 length: 11 residues. Trimming stripped 5 bases from V and 6 bases from J, with 9 bases between. CDR1 is DFQATT, CDR2 SNEGSKA, per germline (reference sequence). The CDR3 sequence is CSAPPGDTQYF. DNA for the CDR3: TGCAGTGCTCCCCCGGGGGATACGCAGTATTTT.

V gene TRBV7-8 combines with J gene TRBJ1-6, with D possibly being TRBD1 (6 bases). The CDR3 is 16 amino acids. Between the trimmed V and J ends, which lost 5 bases and 6 bases, there was a span of 17 bases. CDR1 is SGHVS and CDR2 is FQNEAQ in the germline V gene. This CDR3 reads CASSLLSTGINSPLHF. CDR3 bases: TGTGCCAGCAGCCTACTCTCGACAGGAATTAATTCACCCCTCCACTTT.

The V call is TRBV5-1, the J call TRBJ2-5; TRBD1 matches 9 bases. Germline V gene lookup returns CDR1 SGHRS and CDR2 YFSETQ. With 7 bases clipped from V and 4 bases from J, the junction kept 11 bases outside the gene matches. The CDR3 spans 15 residues. The CDR3 reads CASGEMLGQGETQYF. The CDR3 DNA follows: TGCGCCAGCGGAGAAATGTTGGGACAGGGAGAGACCCAGTACTTC. Filled out from reference TRBV5-1 and TRBJ2-5, the complete variable domain reads KAGVTQTPRYLIKTRGQQVTLSCSPISGHRSVSWYQQTPGQGLQFLFEYFSETQRNKGNFPGRFSGRQFSNSRSEMNVSTLELGDSALYLCASGEMLGQGETQYFGPGTRLLVL.

By share of the sample, this clonotype is medium-sized. The chain uses TRBV12-3 or TRBV12-4 and TRBJ2-5, with D perhaps given as TRBD1 or TRBD2 (7 bases each). The length of the CDR3 is 14 residues. Trimming pared 7 bases from V and 7 bases from J, leaving 19 bases between. CDR3 region: CASTPLDREGTQYF. The DNA for the CDR3 is TGTGCCAGCACACCTCTAGACAGGGAGGGGACCCAGTACTTC.

This sequence joins TRBV12-3 or TRBV12-4 and TRBJ1-1; no clear D gene. V was shortened by 8 bases and J by 4 bases, with 8 bases between the two germline ends. This CDR3 contains 11 residues. For the CDR3, the DNA is TGTGCCAGCTCCCCGGGCACTGAAGCTTTCTTT. Amino acids: CASSPGTEAFF.

The chain has TRBV6-5 and TRBJ1-2; no definite D call. V lost 4 bases and J 8 bases, leaving 8 bases between the germline ends. The CDR3 contains 11 residues. CDR1 and CDR2 (germline): MNHEY, SVGAGI. CDR3 sequence reads: CASSSAKGYTF. CDR3 coding DNA: TGTGCCAGCAGTTCCGCCAAAGGCTACACCTTC.

This clonotype was found a few times. This rearrangement joins TRBV30 to TRBJ2-2; the D is unclear. Per the germline V gene, CDR1 is GTSNPN and CDR2 is SVGIG (reference sequence). CDR3 size: 11 residues. The V and J ends lost 2 bases and 4 bases respectively, with 2 bases between them. The CDR3 sequence is CAWSPTGELFF. The DNA of the CDR3 is TGTGCCTGGAGTCCCACCGGGGAGCTGTTTTTT.

By share, this clonotype ranks as large. V gene TRBV19 combines with J gene TRBJ1-2, with D tentatively TRBD1 (5 bases). Trimming shortened V by 7 bases and J by 4 bases, and 16 bases separated the two germline ends. CDR1 and CDR2 (germline): LNHDA, SQIVND (reference sequence). The CDR3 extends over 14 amino acids. The CDR3 coding sequence is TGTGCCAGTACCAGGGAGGGAAATCCCTATGGCTACACCTTC. It yields the protein CASTREGNPYGYTF.

The chain links TRBV20-1 to TRBJ1-2; 7 bases are a match to TRBD1. The germline V gene has CDR1 DFQATT and CDR2 SNEGSKA (reference sequence). V was clipped by 0 bases and J by 4 bases; unmatched bases: 5. This CDR3 spans 14 amino acids. The CDR3 region has the DNA TGCAGTGCTAGAGAAGCAGGGGGGGTCTATGGCTACACCTTC. Encoded protein: CSAREAGGVYGYTF.

There are a few counts of this clonotype. The chain employs TRBV7-9 and TRBJ2-4; 8 bases map to TRBD2. Germline values: CDR1 SEHNR, CDR2 FQNEAQ (reference sequence). J was trimmed by 8 bases and V by 5 bases; bases with no gene match: 5. CDR3 size: 13 residues. In DNA form, the CDR3 reads TGTGCCAGCAGCGCCCGGGAGGGCTACATTCAGTACTTC. Translating gives CASSAREGYIQYF.

The CDR3: CASSPRDSLHQPQHF. The CDR3 DNA reads TGTGCCAGCAGCCCCAGGGACAGCCTCCATCAGCCCCAGCATTTT. V is TRBV9 and J is TRBJ1-5, with 7 bases fitting TRBD1. With V trimmed by 4 bases and J by 5 bases, 9 bases remained unmatched. Germline CDR1 SGDLS, CDR2 YYNGEE. CDR3 size: 15 residues.

This clonotype appeared once. The V and J genes are TRBV6-5 and TRBJ2-2, with D perhaps TRBD1 (6 bases). Trimming removed 4 bases at V and 5 bases at J, with 14 bases between. The CDR3 loop spans 15 amino acids. CDR1 is MNHEY, CDR2 SVGAGI, per germline. The CDR3 loop is CASSLPGDLTGELFF. The CDR3, as DNA: TGTGCCAGCAGTTTACCAGGGGATCTGACCGGGGAGCTGTTTTTT.

This chain joins TRBV6-2 or TRBV6-3 and TRBJ2-5, with TRBD2 matching 10 bases. CDR1 and CDR2 from the germline V gene are MNHEY and SVGEGT. With V trimmed by 4 bases and J by 5 bases, 13 bases remained unmatched. CDR3 length equals 17 residues. CDR3 residues: CASSSLSGGLSWETQYF. The CDR3 DNA is TGTGCCAGCAGTTCCCTTAGCGGGGGGCTTTCGTGGGAGACCCAGTACTTC.

The chain combines TRBV27 with TRBJ1-1, with a tentative D call TRBD1 (5 bases). V lost 6 bases to trimming and J lost 4 bases, with 12 bases between them. Germline V lookup: CDR1 MNHEY, CDR2 SMNVEV (reference sequence). The CDR3 is 13 residues long. CDR3 loop: CASRVAGTTEAFF. CDR3 DNA: TGTGCCAGCAGGGTGGCAGGGACCACTGAAGCTTTCTTT.

The CDR3 DNA sequence: TGCGCCAGCAGTGGGTTGGGGATCAATCAGCCCCAGCATTTT. It is translated as CASSGLGINQPQHF. The V and J genes are TRBV10-1 and TRBJ1-5; D not resolved. From germline, CDR1 is WNHNN and CDR2 SYGVQD (reference sequence). The CDR3 has 14 residues. Between the trimmed V and J ends, which lost 4 bases and 3 bases, there was a span of 10 bases.

This chain uses TRBV28 with TRBJ2-1; 10 bases match TRBD1. The CDR3 runs 15 residues. Germline trimming cut 5 bases from V and 9 bases from J; bases unmatched to any gene: 10. The germline CDR1 and CDR2 sequences are MDHEN and SYDVKM. For the CDR3, the DNA is TGTGCCAGCAGTCGACCGGGACAGGGGTTGAGTGAGCAGTTCTTC. It translates to CASSRPGQGLSEQFF.